Described below is a single TCR beta chain sequence and its context. A single count supports this clone. Its target antigen remains unknown. Base-call qualities are not available, and no considerably larger clone is one nucleotide away. TCR CDR3 regions were amplified from genomic DNA by multiplex PCR using the deep immunoSEQ assay. Extracted genomic DNA from each cell subset was distributed evenly across all wells of several immunoSEQ 96-well plates, and each plate was treated as a replicate. For sorted subsets, approximately 200 ng of genomic DNA, equivalent to about 30,000 T cell genomes, went into each replicate PCR. Purified libraries were quantified with a Qubit 3.0 fluorometer, sized on a Bioanalyzer 2100, and re-quantified with the KAPA Library Quantification kit. Each immunoSEQ 96-well plate was sequenced on its own single-read 150-cycle Illumina NextSeq 550 flow cell. The original methods were these. Because the immunoSEQ output included only junctional sequences and no quality scores, the filtering could not be the same as the filtering used for full-length reads. To assign V/J genes and CDR3, sequences were annotated using PyIR, a Python wrapper for IgBLAST v1.9, with IMGT germline references. Reads with weak V/J assignments (E-value above 1e-6), missing CDR3, stop codons, out-of-frame junctions, or ambiguous translated residues were removed. V3J clonotypes were defined as sequences sharing the same inferred V gene, J gene, and CDR3 amino acid sequence. Percentage overlap between repertoires was calculated by dividing the number of shared unique clonotypes by the size of the smaller repertoire. RTK rarefaction, the Chao1 estimator, and Recon v2.1 estimates of unobserved clonotypes were used to assess repertoire richness. For all TCRbeta clonotypes obtained by the gDNA method from several donors, generation probabilities were computed with OLGA. TCRdb limited this immuneACCESS table to in-frame rearrangements with V and J called. A share of clones is missing; checked studies link under half to unresolved V genes, and the rest is unexplained. V and J calls and clone size are as listed in that table; D and trimming were resolved from the DNA. The table for this sample lists 950,000 to 1,200,000 clones; about 80% of them were counted only once. 0.89% of the sample is in the top ten clones.

Healthy HIV-negative adults with no recently reported acute infections or vaccinations were included as donors. All donors were Caucasian adults living in Nashville, Tennessee, USA. CD4+ T cells were enriched by magnetic negative selection; naive cells were then positively selected on CD45RA, and the negative fraction formed the memory subset. Blood was obtained by leukapheresis, after which PBMCs were separated by Ficoll-Histopaque density gradient centrifugation and cryopreserved in liquid nitrogen vapor phase. Analytical flow cytometry was used to check the purity and quantity of every magnetically sorted T cell population. Genomic DNA was isolated from each sorted fraction and quantified by UV absorbance on a Nanodrop 2000c. This record belongs to a study of shared clonotypes between healthy human individuals (dated by TCRdb to 2020 to 2021). Regarding the complete study: A couple of women and a few men aged 18 to 49 years were included in the cohort. To estimate repertoire size and how much clonotypes are shared between individuals, the study performed deep sequencing of blood TCR repertoires from about five healthy adults. For each donor, CD4 naive and CD4 memory were each run on three plates, CD8 naive on two plates, and CD8 memory on one plate. Between about 0.8 and 9 billion PBMCs per donor were obtained by leukapheresis. Libraries were prepared and TCR repertoires were sequenced by different laboratories using diverse techniques, in order to increase sequencing depth and limit assay-specific biases.

Results the study describes overall, beyond this receptor: Across a handful of donors, around 5% of naive CD4, 3% to 4% of naive CD8, around 2.5% of memory CD4, and 0.4% of memory CD8 clonotypes were shared. Only blood was sampled, and tissue TCR repertoires likely differ from those in blood. Pairwise subsampling indicated that sequencing depth was expected to affect the degree of clonotype sharing among donors. The genetic and exposure-history diversity represented was limited by the small number of donors. Compared with non-shared clonotypes, clonotypes shared by all four sorted-subset donors had higher generation probabilities. Rarefaction of sorted-subset datasets indicated incomplete sequencing despite the large sequencing depth. Naive subsets generally had larger estimated clonotype richness than memory subsets did.

Measured from the cysteine to the phenylalanine, the CDR3 is 15 residues long. Just CDR3 DNA is preserved here, 45 bases in frame from base 1. Ends trimmed: V by 4 bases, J by 0 bases; bases unmatched to a gene: 6. CDR1 SGHNT and CDR2 YYREEE are derived from the germline V gene (reference sequence). The V and J segments used are TRBV5-4 and TRBJ1-1; 7 middle bases align to TRBD1. Sequenced input: memory CD4+ T cells from PBMCs. The sample's cell subset or site label is to be understood as: CD45RA-negative fraction. The clonotype was recovered from a man in his late teens or twenties in good health. Some clones in this sample may be carry-over from other donors' samples. The DNA sequence is as follows: TGTGCCAGCAGCCTGCCGACAGGGCTGAACACTGAAGCTTTCTTT. Its translation reads: CASSLPTGLNTEAFF.